These 13 T cell receptor beta chains share one sample of origin, sequenced in a study of identical twins. TCRdb processed the 5' RACE reads anew with MiXCR; each CDR3 protein has one entry. The sample yields 450,000 to 650,000 distinct CDR3 sequences, over 8.5% seen once. These data also featured in a second study, about yellow fever vaccine responses in identical twins.

Sequenced: PBMCs. These receptors all stem from a woman between 18 and 29 years old in good health.

The rearrangement uses TRBV12-3 or TRBV12-4 and TRBJ2-2, with D tentatively TRBD1 (6 bases). The CDR3 consists of 16 residues. Trimming took off 5 bases at V and 0 bases at J, with 13 bases between the two ends. CDR3: CASSEMDSTNTGELFF. The CDR3 DNA reads as TGTGCCAGCAGTGAAATGGACAGTACGAACACCGGGGAGCTGTTTTTT.

There are a few counts of this clonotype. The chain recombines TRBV3-1 with TRBJ2-3; 10 bases map to TRBD2. The J segment lost 2 bases and the V segment lost 0 bases, leaving 8 bases of the junction unmatched. Germline CDR1 and CDR2: LGHDT and YNNKEL (reference sequence). The CDR3 runs to 18 residues. The CDR3 protein is CASSQEGRTSGDTDTQYF. CDR3 nucleotides: TGTGCCAGCAGCCAAGAGGGACGGACTAGCGGAGACACAGATACGCAGTATTTT.

This clonotype was observed at least ten times. The chain uses TRBV12-3 or TRBV12-4 and TRBJ1-5; 9 bases are shared with TRBD1. The J segment lost 9 bases and the V segment lost 2 bases, leaving 5 bases of the junction unmatched. There are 14 residues in the CDR3. The CDR3, as DNA: TGTGCCAGCAGTTTAAGGGGACAGGGACGGCCCCAGCATTTT. Amino acid sequence: CASSLRGQGRPQHF.

Only a few counts were recorded for this clonotype. The chain carries TRBV7-8 and TRBJ2-5; 7 bases align to TRBD1. The CDR3 has 14 amino acids. From germline, CDR1 is SGHVS and CDR2 FQNEAQ. V lost 5 bases to trimming and J lost 5 bases; unmatched junction nucleotides: 8. CDR3 DNA: TGTGCCAGCAGCCCGCACAGGGGCGATGAGACCCAGTACTTC. Protein: CASSPHRGDETQYF. Variable domain in full (rest from reference TRBV7-8 and TRBJ2-5): GAGVSQSPRYKVAKRGQDVALRCDPISGHVSLFWYQQALGQGPEFLTYFQNEAQLDKSGLPSDRFFAERPEGSVSTLKIQRTQQEDSAVYLCASSPHRGDETQYFGPGTRLLVL.

The sample holds many counts of this clonotype. The chain uses TRBV6-6 and TRBJ2-4; D is perhaps TRBD2 (5 bases). The CDR3 is 12 residues long. The germline V gene encodes CDR1 MNHNY and CDR2 SVGAGI (reference sequence). V lost 10 bases and J lost 2, with 9 bases in between. This chain's CDR3 is CATGVTKNIQYF. The CDR3 nucleotides read TGTGCCACCGGGGTTACCAAAAACATTCAGTACTTC.

The gene calls are TRBV20-1 and TRBJ2-2; D tentatively fits TRBD1 or TRBD2 (5 bases each). Deletions cut 6 bases from V and 2 bases from J, with 10 bases between. The CDR3 spans 13 residues. Germline V gene lookup returns CDR1 DFQATT and CDR2 SNEGSKA (reference sequence). The CDR3 DNA follows: TGCAGTGCCAAGGGACCAAACACCGGGGAGCTGTTTTTT. Protein product: CSAKGPNTGELFF.

This clonotype was found a few times. The chain is built from TRBV6-1 and TRBJ2-6, with D perhaps TRBD1 or TRBD2 (5 bases each). The germline V gene has CDR1 MNHNS and CDR2 SASEGT. V dropped 6 bases and J dropped 0 bases, with 12 bases sitting between them. This CDR3 has 16 residues. The DNA for the CDR3 is TGTGCCAGCAGATCGGCAGGGAGCTCTGGGGCCAACGTCCTGACTTTC. Amino acid sequence: CASRSAGSSGANVLTF.

The table lists this clonotype with a few counts. The V and J genes are TRBV29-1 and TRBJ2-5; unclear D gene. CDR3 length: 10 residues. From germline, CDR1 is SQVTM and CDR2 ANQGSEA. Trimming cost V 7 bases and J 5 bases, with 8 bases left between them. The CDR3 loop is CSGGGETQYF. As DNA, the CDR3 is TGCAGCGGTGGTGGGGAGACCCAGTACTTC.

This clonotype was observed a handful of times. The J gene is TRBJ2-3, the V gene TRBV12-3 or TRBV12-4; 7 bases match TRBD2. V lost 5 bases to trimming and J lost 4 bases; unmatched junction nucleotides: 9. The CDR3 is made up of 15 amino acids. CDR3 loop: CASSPFGGGSDTQYF. CDR3 nucleotide sequence: TGTGCCAGCAGTCCATTTGGGGGGGGATCAGATACGCAGTATTTT.

This clonotype was picked up a small number of times. This chain connects TRBV27 to TRBJ2-7; D might be TRBD1 or TRBD2, each matching 5 bases. Germline CDR1 and CDR2: MNHEY and SMNVEV (reference sequence). Trimming left V 5 bases short and J 3 bases short, with 20 bases between. CDR3 length: 16 residues. This CDR3 is CASSPAEGAGHYEQYF. As DNA, the CDR3 is TGTGCCAGCAGTCCAGCGGAAGGGGCCGGGCACTACGAGCAGTACTTC.

The gene calls are TRBV15 and TRBJ2-2; no clear D. This CDR3 contains 15 residues. Looked up from germline, CDR1 is LNHNV and CDR2 is YYDKDF (reference sequence). The germline V and J ends were trimmed by 3 bases and 5 bases, with 13 bases remaining between them. In DNA form, the CDR3 reads TGTGCCACCAGCAGGGATCGGGTTGGTACCGGGGAGCTGTTTTTT. As protein: CATSRDRVGTGELFF.

This clonotype came up a few times. The V gene is TRBV12-3 or TRBV12-4, the J gene TRBJ1-2; perhaps TRBD1 as D (5 bases). Trimming removed 4 bases at V and 1 base at J, with 19 bases between. The CDR3 is 17 amino acids. The CDR3 region is CASSSIQGTSLNYGYTF. CDR3 DNA sequence: TGTGCCAGCAGTTCCATACAAGGGACTTCTCTTAACTATGGCTACACCTTC.

Comments on this clonotype: One junction end disagrees with the germline gene, perhaps due to a read error. The genes are TRBV12-3 or TRBV12-4 and TRBJ2-3, with TRBD1 identical over 9 bases. The CDR3 is 17 residues long. CDR3 bases: TGTGCCATCAGTTTAGGTACAGGGGGCAGGGACGCAGATACGCAGTATTTT. Amino acid sequence: CAISLGTGGRDADTQYF.